The clone carrying this T cell receptor (beta chain) was seen at least ten times. Its specificity is not known. This sample was included in a study of T-cell reconstitution after alpha-beta-depleted transplantation in children. Findings of the study overall: It was reported that alpha-beta T cells came from several hundred expanded graft clones (about two months after transplant). Newly produced T cells mostly provided counts and TCRbeta diversity after one year, as hyperexpanded clones declined. Surviving recipient T cells and thymic progenitors underlay high day-60 TCRbeta diversity in some patients.

Looked up from germline, CDR1 is SGHDT and CDR2 is YYEEEE. V was trimmed by 1 base and J by 3 bases, leaving 14 bases between them. This CDR3 has 16 residues. The TCRbeta library incorporated unique molecular identifiers. TCRdb analysed the PCR reads with MiXCR anew, one entry per CDR3 protein. The sample contains 200,000 to 250,000 distinct CDR3 sequences, roughly 11% of which appear only once. The J gene is TRBJ2-1, the V gene TRBV5-6; D may be TRBD2 (6 bases). This specimen was PBMCs, taken before TCRalphabeta/CD19-depleted stem cell transplant. The clonotype comes from a child under two years old with acute myeloid leukemia, due to receive a stem cell transplant. CDR3 protein: CASSLSGSYGYNEQFF. CDR3 DNA: TGTGCCAGCAGCTTGTCCGGGAGTTACGGCTACAATGAGCAGTTCTTC.